What follows are 6 T cell receptor beta chains derived from one specimen sequenced in a study of T cells in Graves' hyperthyroidism and ophthalmopathy. Amplification yielded TCR beta CDR3 regions, with RNA transcripts as the source. The HTBI set primed first-round TCR CDR3 RT-PCR. TCRdb recomputed calls from the multiplex PCR reads with MiXCR, one row per CDR3 protein. The data show approximately 400,000 distinct CDR3 sequences, around 14% seen once. Sequences were obtained from blood. These receptors were collected from a woman in her fifties or sixties with Graves' hyperthyroidism.

This clonotype was recorded at least ten times. The V gene is TRBV24-1, the J gene TRBJ2-3, with 9 bases aligning to TRBD2. The junction had 11 bases not matched to a gene; V was cut back by 8 bases and J by 3 bases. CDR3 length: 16 amino acids. CDR1 KGHDR and CDR2 SFDVKD come from the germline V gene. CDR3 in DNA: TGTGCCACCAAGCCGGCGGGAGGGGGTGGAACAGATACGCAGTATTTT. Translation gives CATKPAGGGGTDTQYF.

A few counts support this clonotype. One end of the junction does not line up with germline, which may come from a read error. The V call is TRBV27, the J call TRBJ2-2; 14 bases align to TRBD2. This CDR3 is built from 16 residues. CDR1 is MNHEY and CDR2 is SMNVEV in the germline V gene (reference sequence). Here the CDR3 reads CASSAGLAGAPGELVF. The CDR3 nucleotides read TGTGCCAGCAGCGCGGGACTAGCGGGAGCGCCCGGGGAGCTGGTTTTT.

The chain uses TRBV27 and TRBJ1-4; a possible D gene is TRBD1 (5 bases). V lost 4 bases and J 8 bases, leaving 11 bases between the germline ends. The V gene's germline CDR1 is MNHEY and CDR2 SMNVEV (reference sequence). The CDR3 extends over 13 amino acids. The CDR3 sequence: CASSWDQGEKLFF. CDR3 nucleotide sequence: TGTGCCAGCAGTTGGGACCAAGGGGAAAAACTGTTTTTT.

The sample holds many counts of this clonotype. The genes are TRBV20-1 and TRBJ2-3, with D tentatively TRBD1 (7 bases). Germline CDR1 and CDR2: DFQATT and SNEGSKA (reference sequence). V was shortened by 5 bases and J by 0 bases, with 15 bases between the two germline ends. The CDR3 has 15 amino acids. The CDR3 sequence is CSAGGGTASTDTQYF. CDR3 coding DNA: TGCAGTGCTGGAGGGGGGACAGCCAGCACAGATACGCAGTATTTT.

This chain links TRBV12-3 or TRBV12-4 with TRBJ2-7; 11 bases agree with TRBD2. After removal of 3 bases from V and 5 bases from J, the junction contained 3 bases not matched to a gene. The CDR3 has 14 amino acids. The CDR3 coding sequence is TGTGCCAGCAGTTTGGCACTAGCGGGAGACGAGCAGTACTTC. Its protein product is CASSLALAGDEQYF.

This clonotype turned up a few times. A read error may explain this, as a much larger clone is one base away. The chain carries TRBV11-2 and TRBJ2-1, with 9 positions matching TRBD2. The CDR3 consists of 15 residues. CDR1 is SGHAT and CDR2 is FQNNGV in the germline V gene. CDR3 DNA: TGTGCCAGCAGCTTAGAGCTAGCGGGAAGGAATGAGCAGCTCTTC. Protein: CASSLELAGRNEQLF.